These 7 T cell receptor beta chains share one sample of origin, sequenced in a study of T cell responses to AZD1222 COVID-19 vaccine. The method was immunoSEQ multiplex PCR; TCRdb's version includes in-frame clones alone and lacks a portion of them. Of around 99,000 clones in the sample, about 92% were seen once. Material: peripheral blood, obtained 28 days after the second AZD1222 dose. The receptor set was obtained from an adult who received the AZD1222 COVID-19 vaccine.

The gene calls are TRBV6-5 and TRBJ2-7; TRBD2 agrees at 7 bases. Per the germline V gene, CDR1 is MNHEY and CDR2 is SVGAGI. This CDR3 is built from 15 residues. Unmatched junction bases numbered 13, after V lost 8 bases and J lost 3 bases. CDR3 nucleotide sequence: TGTGCCAGCCGGCGGGGCGCGGGAGAACTCTACGAGCAGTACTTC. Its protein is CASRRGAGELYEQYF.

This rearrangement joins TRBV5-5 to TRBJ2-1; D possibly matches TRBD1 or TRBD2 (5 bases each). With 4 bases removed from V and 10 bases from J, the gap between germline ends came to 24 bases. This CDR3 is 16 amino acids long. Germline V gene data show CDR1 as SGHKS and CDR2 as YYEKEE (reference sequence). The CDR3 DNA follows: TGTGCCAGCAGCGCGGGTTCCGGGGCCTCTAGTTGGGAGCAGTTCTTC. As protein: CASSAGSGASSWEQFF.

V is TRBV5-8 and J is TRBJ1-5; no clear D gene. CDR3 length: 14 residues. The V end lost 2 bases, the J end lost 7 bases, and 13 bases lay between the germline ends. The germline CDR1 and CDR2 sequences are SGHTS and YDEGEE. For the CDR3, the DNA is TGTGCCAGCAGCTTAGAAGGAGGCTGGCAGCCCCAGCATTTT. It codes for CASSLEGGWQPQHF.

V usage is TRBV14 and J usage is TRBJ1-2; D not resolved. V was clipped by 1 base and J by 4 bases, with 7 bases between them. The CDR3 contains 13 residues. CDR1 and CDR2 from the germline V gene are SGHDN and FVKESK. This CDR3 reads CASSQGLVYGYTF. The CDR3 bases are TGTGCCAGCAGCCAAGGATTGGTCTATGGCTACACCTTC.

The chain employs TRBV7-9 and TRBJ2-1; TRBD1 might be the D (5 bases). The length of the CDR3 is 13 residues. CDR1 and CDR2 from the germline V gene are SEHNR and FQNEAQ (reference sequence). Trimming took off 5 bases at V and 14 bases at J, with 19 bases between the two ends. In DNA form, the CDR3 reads TGTGCCAGCAGCCCTAGTCAAGAGGAAGGGGAGTTCTTC. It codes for CASSPSQEEGEFF.

The CDR3 DNA reads TGTGCCAGCAGTAATCTCGAGAGCTCCTACGAGCAGTACTTC. Protein sequence: CASSNLESSYEQYF. The rearrangement links TRBV27 to TRBJ2-7; D unclear. Trimming cost V 5 bases and J 0 bases, with 11 bases left between them. CDR3 length equals 14 residues. Per germline, CDR1 MNHEY and CDR2 SMNVEV (reference sequence).

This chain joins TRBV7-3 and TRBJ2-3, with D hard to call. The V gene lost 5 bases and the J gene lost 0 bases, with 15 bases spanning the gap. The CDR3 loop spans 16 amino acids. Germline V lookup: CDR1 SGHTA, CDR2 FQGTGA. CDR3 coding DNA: TGTGCCAGCAGCGCAGACGGTGGTCCTAGCACAGATACGCAGTATTTT. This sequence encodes CASSADGGPSTDTQYF.